This entry lists 9 T cell receptor beta chains sequenced from one sample in a study of early T cells in non-severe SARS-CoV-2 infection. TCRdb processed the 5' RACE reads anew with MiXCR; each CDR3 protein has one entry. The sample has about 77,000 distinct CDR3 sequences, 8.5% to 10% seen once. What was sequenced was whole blood. These receptors all stem from an adult who was a healthcare worker with PCR-confirmed SARS-CoV-2 infection or an uninfected control (not recorded which).

This clonotype was observed a handful of times. The chain uses TRBV10-3 and TRBJ1-4, with 7 nucleotides matching TRBD1. Germline CDR1 is ENHRY and CDR2 is SYGVKD. Unmatched junction bases numbered 8, after V lost 10 bases and J lost 6 bases. The CDR3 is 13 amino acids. This chain's CDR3 is CATSDRLDEKLFF. As DNA, the CDR3 is TGTGCCACCTCGGACAGGTTAGATGAAAAACTGTTTTTT.

This clonotype was recorded at least ten times. The chain is built from TRBV20-1 and TRBJ2-1, with 7 positions matching TRBD2. V gave up 5 bases and J gave up 9 bases; unmatched junction bases: 13. The length of the CDR3 is 14 residues. Germline V CDR1 and CDR2: DFQATT, SNEGSKA (reference sequence). CDR3 nucleotide sequence: TGCAGTGCTTCCGGGACTACCTGGAGGGGTGAGCAGTTCTTC. Translation gives CSASGTTWRGEQFF.

With respect to this clonotype: A much larger clone is a single base away; this may be a read error. The genes are TRBV28 and TRBJ2-2; D is ambiguous. The ends were cut back, 3 bases at V and 4 bases at J, with 9 bases in the middle. The CDR3 sequence is 14 residues long. CDR1 MDHEN and CDR2 SYDVKM come from the germline V gene. For the CDR3, the DNA is TGTGCCAGCAGTTTCTTGTATCGCACCGGGGAGCTGTTTTTT. Residues: CASSFLYRTGELFF.

In this sample, this clonotype turned up many times. This sequence joins TRBV12-3 or TRBV12-4 and TRBJ1-6, with D possibly being TRBD1 (5 bases). Trimming stripped 5 bases from V and 9 bases from J, with 17 bases between. The CDR3 is 15 amino acids. The CDR3 region has the DNA TGTGCCAGCAGTCCCTCGAGGGGCCCTACTTCACCCCTCCACTTT. Amino acid sequence: CASSPSRGPTSPLHF.

This clonotype has more than one count but fewer than ten. The chain couples TRBV12-3 or TRBV12-4 to TRBJ2-3; 7 nucleotides line up with TRBD2. CDR3 length: 17 amino acids. The V segment lost 4 bases and the J segment 1 base; nucleotides outside the gene matches: 11. CDR3 DNA: TGTGCCAGCAGTTATGGACTAGTAGAGGGCGGCACAGATACGCAGTATTTT. Translating it yields CASSYGLVEGGTDTQYF.

This clonotype was detected ten times or more. The chain has TRBV25-1 and TRBJ2-1; the D gene could be TRBD1 or TRBD2 (6 bases each). Trimming removed 8 bases at V and 0 bases at J, with 11 bases between. The germline V gene has CDR1 MGHDK and CDR2 SYGVNS. This CDR3 contains 14 residues. CDR3 residues: CASRGRGSYNEQFF. The CDR3 DNA is TGTGCCAGCCGGGGGCGGGGCTCCTACAATGAGCAGTTCTTC.

This clonotype was seen more than once but under ten times. CDR3 loop: CASSDGGMWMRAKNIQYF. For the CDR3, the DNA is TGTGCCAGCAGTGATGGGGGTATGTGGATGAGGGCCAAAAACATTCAGTACTTC. The rearrangement links TRBV2 to TRBJ2-4, with D perhaps being TRBD1 or TRBD2 (5 bases each). The CDR3 is 18 amino acids. The germline V and J ends were trimmed by 3 bases and 1 base, with 19 bases remaining between them. Germline V gene lookup returns CDR1 SNHLY and CDR2 FYNNEI. The entire variable domain, with the rest obtained from reference TRBV2 and TRBJ2-4, is as follows: EPEVTQTPSHQVTQMGQEVILRCVPISNHLYFYWYRQILGQKVEFLVSFYNNEISEKSEIFDDQFSVERPDGSNFTLKIRSTKLEDSAMYFCASSDGGMWMRAKNIQYFGAGTRLSVL.

This chain joins TRBV28 and TRBJ2-5; D perhaps matches TRBD2 (6 bases). CDR1 MDHEN and CDR2 SYDVKM come from the germline V gene. The CDR3 contains 14 residues. Trimming left V 3 bases short and J 2 bases short, with 10 bases between. For the CDR3, the DNA is TGTGCCAGCAGTTTGCCGGGGGAGCAAGAGACCCAGTACTTC. It codes for CASSLPGEQETQYF.

At least ten counts were recorded for this clonotype. This sequence joins TRBV5-1 and TRBJ2-3; D may correspond to TRBD1 or TRBD2 (5 bases each). Looked up from germline, CDR1 is SGHRS and CDR2 is YFSETQ. The CDR3 loop spans 16 amino acids. V shed 7 bases and J shed 2 bases, with 20 bases lying between them. The CDR3 nucleotides read TGCGCCAGCGCTCCTAAGGGTCGGGACCCCACAGATACGCAGTATTTT. Residues: CASAPKGRDPTDTQYF.